A single sample gave rise to the 27 T cell receptor beta chains below, sequenced in a study of cytomegalovirus exposure and HLA in healthy donors. The study ran its PCR with 60 Vbeta and 13 Jbeta primers. Assay used: immunoSEQ multiplex PCR; TCRdb lists only in-frame clones, some missing. The table lists 90,000 or so clones, around 84% of them singletons. The sequencing input was PBMCs. The receptors derive from a middle-aged woman in good health and CMV-seronegative.

V usage is TRBV6-5 and J usage is TRBJ1-1; 8 bases are a match to TRBD1. Germline V lookup: CDR1 MNHEY, CDR2 SVGAGI. V gave up 1 base and J gave up 7 bases; unmatched junction bases: 5. This CDR3 region has 14 residues. The CDR3 region has the DNA TGTGCCAGCAGTTACTGGGACAGGAAATATGAAGCTTTCTTT. This translates into CASSYWDRKYEAFF.

Only a few counts were recorded for this clone. The V and J genes are TRBV2 and TRBJ1-5; D unclear. V was trimmed by 3 bases and J by 6 bases, leaving 12 bases between them. The CDR3 contains 14 residues. Germline V CDR1 and CDR2: SNHLY, FYNNEI. Here the CDR3 DNA reads TGTGCCAGCAGTGACAGTCAGTCCAGTCAGCCCCAGCATTTT. Translation: CASSDSQSSQPQHF.

V is TRBV5-4 and J is TRBJ1-1; D is unclear. V lost 2 bases and J lost 3, with 5 bases in between. The V gene's germline CDR1 is SGHNT and CDR2 YYREEE (reference sequence). This CDR3 has 12 residues. CDR3 residues: CASSFVDTEAFF. CDR3 nucleotide sequence: TGTGCCAGCAGCTTTGTAGACACTGAAGCTTTCTTT.

The rearrangement joins TRBV4-3 to TRBJ2-1; 7 bases agree with TRBD1. V shed 1 base and J 6 bases; nucleotides not matched to a gene: 9. The length of the CDR3 is 16 residues. The germline V gene encodes CDR1 LGHNA and CDR2 YSLEER. The CDR3 reads CASSQVVGTASNEQFF. The CDR3 coding sequence is TGCGCCAGCAGCCAAGTCGTCGGGACAGCAAGCAATGAGCAGTTCTTC.

The chain combines TRBV6-1 with TRBJ2-1, with TRBD2 identical over 8 bases. The CDR3 runs to 15 residues. The germline V gene encodes CDR1 MNHNS and CDR2 SASEGT. V was pared by 7 bases and J by 12 bases, with 17 bases of the junction left unmatched. The CDR3 reads CASNPSGQSPGGQFF. The CDR3 bases are TGTGCCAGCAACCCTAGCGGGCAGTCCCCCGGGGGGCAGTTCTTC.

The V and J genes are TRBV5-4 and TRBJ2-7; D is unresolved. The length of the CDR3 is 12 residues. Germline loops: CDR1 SGHNT, CDR2 YYREEE (reference sequence). V was cut by 4 bases and J by 3 bases, with 8 bases left in between. The CDR3 region has the DNA TGTGCCAGCAGCCGCCCCGGCTACGAGCAGTACTTC. This codes for CASSRPGYEQYF. The whole variable domain, filled in from reference TRBV5-4 and TRBJ2-7, reads ETGVTQSPTHLIKTRGQQVTLRCSSQSGHNTVSWYQQALGQGPQFIFQYYREEENGRGNFPPRFSGLQFPNYSSELNVNALELDDSALYLCASSRPGYEQYFGPGTRLTVT.

Only a few counts were recorded for this clone. The chain uses TRBV21-1 and TRBJ1-2. TRBV21-1 is noted as a pseudogene. The CDR3 covers 15 residues. The CDR3 sequence is CASTGGLHLNYGYTF. CDR3 sequence (DNA): TGTGCCAGCACGGGGGGGCTACACCTTAACTATGGCTACACCTTC.

This chain connects TRBV4-1 to TRBJ1-5; D is unresolved. V was clipped by 4 bases and J by 0 bases, with 10 bases between them. The CDR3 totals 15 residues. CDR1 is MGHRA and CDR2 is YSYEKL in the germline V gene. CDR3 amino acids: CASSPYLYSNQPQHF. In DNA form, the CDR3 reads TGCGCCAGCAGCCCCTACCTTTATAGCAATCAGCCCCAGCATTTT.

The sample holds a few counts of this clone. The chain carries TRBV30 and TRBJ1-2, with D tentatively TRBD1 (5 bases). Looked up from germline, CDR1 is GTSNPN and CDR2 is SVGIG (reference sequence). Trimming pared 5 bases from V and 2 bases from J, leaving 18 bases between. This CDR3 is 15 amino acids long. The CDR3: CAWYYSGTANYGYTF. For the CDR3, the DNA is TGTGCCTGGTACTATAGCGGGACGGCGAACTATGGCTACACCTTC.

This chain uses TRBV7-9 with TRBJ2-7; D perhaps matches TRBD2 (7 bases). In germline, CDR1 is SEHNR, CDR2 FQNEAQ (reference sequence). V was pared by 5 bases and J by 7 bases, with 15 bases between. The CDR3 is made up of 13 amino acids. Here the CDR3 reads CASSPGGPREQYF. The DNA for the CDR3 is TGTGCCAGCAGCCCCGGGGGGCCCCGTGAGCAGTACTTC.

The chain uses TRBV7-9 and TRBJ2-6; TRBD2 might be the D (6 bases). V gave up 3 bases and J gave up 3 bases, with 6 bases separating them. Germline V CDR1 and CDR2: SEHNR, FQNEAQ (reference sequence). The CDR3 spans 14 residues. CDR3 DNA: TGTGCCAGCAGCTTGGGGGGTGGGGCCAACGTCCTGACTTTC. Protein product: CASSLGGGANVLTF.

The chain has TRBV19 and TRBJ2-7; 7 bases map to TRBD2. CDR1 LNHDA and CDR2 SQIVND come from the germline V gene (reference sequence). Losses at the gene ends were 5 bases for V and 2 bases for J; bases not matched to a gene: 9. The CDR3 extends over 15 amino acids. The CDR3 here is CASSSPGGSPYEQYF. CDR3 in DNA: TGTGCCAGTAGTTCCCCGGGAGGTTCCCCCTACGAGCAGTACTTC. The full variable domain, its missing parts supplied by reference TRBV19 and TRBJ2-7, is DGGITQSPKYLFRKEGQNVTLSCEQNLNHDAMYWYRQDPGQGLRLIYYSQIVNDFQKGDIAEGYSVSREKKESFPLTVTSAQKNPTAFYLCASSSPGGSPYEQYFGPGTRLTVT.

The chain combines TRBV25-1 with TRBJ2-1; D not resolved. The CDR3 is 12 amino acids. Per the germline V gene, CDR1 is MGHDK and CDR2 is SYGVNS. Trimming stripped 4 bases from V and 9 bases from J, with 10 bases between. DNA for the CDR3: TGTGCCAGCAGTGGGAGCCTTCTTGAGCAGTTCTTC. Translation: CASSGSLLEQFF.

The rearrangement uses TRBV5-5 and TRBJ1-5; D is possibly TRBD1 (6 bases). Trimming shortened V by 7 bases and J by 0 bases, and 14 bases separated the two germline ends. This CDR3 comprises 15 residues. The germline V gene has CDR1 SGHKS and CDR2 YYEKEE (reference sequence). CDR3: CASAYRAGSNQPQHF. CDR3 sequence (DNA): TGTGCCAGCGCCTACAGGGCGGGTAGCAATCAGCCCCAGCATTTT. Full variable domain (outside the CDR3, taken from reference TRBV5-5 and TRBJ1-5): DAGVTQSPTHLIKTRGQQVTLRCSPISGHKSVSWYQQVLGQGPQFIFQYYEKEERGRGNFPDRFSARQFPNYSSELNVNALLLGDSALYLCASAYRAGSNQPQHFGDGTRLSIL.

The V call is TRBV28, the J call TRBJ1-5, with D perhaps TRBD1 (5 bases). The V and J ends lost 7 bases and 8 bases respectively, with 15 bases between them. The CDR3 totals 13 residues. Germline CDR1 and CDR2: MDHEN and SYDVKM. CDR3 residues: CASTSGGIKPQHF. CDR3 nucleotides: TGTGCCAGCACGAGTGGGGGGATCAAGCCCCAGCATTTT.

This sequence joins TRBV27 and TRBJ2-1; 10 bases match TRBD2. CDR3 length equals 16 residues. J lost 4 bases, V lost 3 bases, and 6 bases had no gene match. Per the germline V gene, CDR1 is MNHEY and CDR2 is SMNVEV (reference sequence). Written as DNA, the CDR3 is TGTGCCAGCAGTTTGGGACTAGCGCAAGGTTACAATGAGCAGTTCTTC. Its protein product is CASSLGLAQGYNEQFF.

The chain couples TRBV5-1 to TRBJ2-1; TRBD2 agrees at 7 bases. This CDR3 has 16 amino acids. Looked up from germline, CDR1 is SGHRS and CDR2 is YFSETQ. The J segment lost 4 bases and the V segment lost 0 bases, leaving 7 bases of the junction unmatched. Here the CDR3 reads CASSLEIAGSYNEQFF. CDR3 sequence (DNA): TGCGCCAGCAGCTTGGAGATAGCGGGTAGTTACAATGAGCAGTTCTTC.

This chain's CDR3 is CASSLDLGRGPGETQYF. The CDR3 nucleotides read TGTGCCAGCAGCTTAGATCTGGGCAGGGGTCCCGGAGAGACCCAGTACTTC. The chain has TRBV11-2 and TRBJ2-5; a weak D match, TRBD1 (6 bases). Per the germline V gene, CDR1 is SGHAT and CDR2 is FQNNGV. V lost 0 bases and J 4 bases, leaving 18 bases between the germline ends. The CDR3 sequence is 17 residues long.

The chain couples TRBV28 to TRBJ1-3; 7 positions agree with TRBD1. The CDR3 length is 14 residues. Germline CDR1 is MDHEN and CDR2 is SYDVKM. With 7 bases clipped from V and 9 bases from J, the junction kept 12 bases outside the gene matches. The CDR3 protein is CASIPSGTAGTIYF. The CDR3 nucleotides read TGTGCCAGCATTCCCTCCGGGACAGCCGGCACCATATATTTT.

The CDR3 DNA follows: TGTGCCAGCAGTTCCCTCACGGACAGGGTCCAAGAGACCCAGTACTTC. Translated, it gives CASSSLTDRVQETQYF. The J gene is TRBJ2-5, the V gene TRBV6-5; 8 bases agree with TRBD1. This CDR3 spans 16 amino acids. J was trimmed by 1 base and V by 4 bases; bases with no gene match: 8. CDR1 MNHEY and CDR2 SVGAGI come from the germline V gene.

This clone was counted a few times. The chain has TRBV27 and TRBJ1-1; a weak D match, TRBD1 (6 bases). The length of the CDR3 is 15 residues. V gave up 6 bases and J gave up 2 bases, with 16 bases separating them. Germline V gene lookup returns CDR1 MNHEY and CDR2 SMNVEV (reference sequence). In DNA, the CDR3 is TGTGCCAGCAGGGACCCGGGACATCGAAACACTGAAGCTTTCTTT. It is translated as CASRDPGHRNTEAFF.

The chain uses TRBV18 and TRBJ2-7; 14 positions match TRBD2. V lost 4 bases, J lost 5 bases, and 13 bases stayed unmatched. The CDR3 totals 18 residues. Germline CDR1 is KGHSH and CDR2 is LQKENI. The CDR3 DNA sequence: TGTGCCAGCTCACGACAGGAGCCTGGACTAGCGGGAGGAGACGAGCAGTACTTC. This codes for CASSRQEPGLAGGDEQYF.

The chain combines TRBV7-9 with TRBJ1-2; a weak D match, TRBD1 (6 bases). The CDR3 runs 18 residues. Germline CDR1 reads SEHNR; CDR2 reads FQNEAQ (reference sequence). The V end was cut by 4 bases, the J end by 1 base, with 22 bases between. The CDR3, as DNA: TGTGCCAGCAGCTCCCCACAGGGAGTTAATAGTCGTAACTATGGCTACACCTTC. Residues: CASSSPQGVNSRNYGYTF.

As DNA, the CDR3 is TGTGCCAGCAGTGTCTTTAGCGGGAGCTCCTACGAGCAGTACTTC. This gives the protein CASSVFSGSSYEQYF. This chain joins TRBV2 and TRBJ2-7; 9 nucleotides match TRBD2. The CDR3 consists of 15 residues. Germline V gene data show CDR1 as SNHLY and CDR2 as FYNNEI. V shed 4 bases and J 0 bases; nucleotides not matched to a gene: 4.

The chain carries TRBV5-4 and TRBJ2-1; 11 nucleotides match TRBD2. With V trimmed by 9 bases and J by 9 bases, 11 bases remained unmatched. Looked up from germline, CDR1 is SGHNT and CDR2 is YYREEE (reference sequence). The CDR3 contains 14 residues. DNA for the CDR3: TGTGCCACGGGGACTAGCGGACAAAGGGGTGAGCAGTTCTTC. This codes for CATGTSGQRGEQFF.

Of note for this clone: One junction end disagrees with the germline gene, perhaps due to a read error. The J gene is TRBJ1-3, the V gene TRBV5-1; tentatively, D is TRBD1 (6 bases). The CDR3 runs to 15 residues. The germline V gene encodes CDR1 SGHRS and CDR2 YFSETQ. The CDR3 loop reads CASSRDTFSGNTMYF. In DNA, the CDR3 is TGCGCCAGCAGCCGGGACACGTTCTCTGGAAACACCATGTATTTT.

This clone was observed a handful of times. The chain carries TRBV5-1 and TRBJ2-7, with 11 bases that match TRBD1. The germline V gene has CDR1 SGHRS and CDR2 YFSETQ. J gave up 6 bases and V 3 bases, and 11 bases lay outside the gene matches. The CDR3 covers 16 residues. This CDR3 reads CASSSLMDRGLGEQYF. In DNA, the CDR3 is TGCGCCAGCAGCTCCCTCATGGACAGGGGGCTGGGCGAGCAGTACTTC. Based on the CDR3 plus reference TRBV5-1 and TRBJ2-7, the full variable domain is KAGVTQTPRYLIKTRGQQVTLSCSPISGHRSVSWYQQTPGQGLQFLFEYFSETQRNKGNFPGRFSGRQFSNSRSEMNVSTLELGDSALYLCASSSLMDRGLGEQYFGPGTRLTVT.